The clone carrying this T cell receptor beta chain was recorded a few times. The antigen remains undetermined. The source of the sample is a study of cytomegalovirus exposure and HLA in healthy donors. Background on the study: The study placed roughly four fifths of its 350 to 450 genotyped donors in the Caucasian-associated ancestry cluster.

Whole-study findings and limits: Reports indicated that the classifier achieved high specificity and sensitivity in diagnosing cytomegalovirus status.

It was with 60 Vbeta and 13 Jbeta primers that the PCR ran. Assay: immunoSEQ multiplex PCR; the TCRdb copy retains only in-frame clones and omits some. The sample yields 250,000 to 350,000 clones, roughly 88% seen once. V dropped 3 bases and J dropped 0 bases, with 9 bases sitting between them. The CDR3 has 15 residues. Per germline, CDR1 MNHNY and CDR2 SVGAGI (reference sequence). The sequencing sample was made of PBMCs. The chain uses TRBV6-6 and TRBJ1-3; D remains ambiguous. The source is a middle-aged man in good health and CMV-seropositive. CDR3: CASSYRGNSGNTIYF. CDR3 coding DNA: TGTGCCAGCAGTTATCGAGGTAACTCTGGAAACACCATATATTTT.